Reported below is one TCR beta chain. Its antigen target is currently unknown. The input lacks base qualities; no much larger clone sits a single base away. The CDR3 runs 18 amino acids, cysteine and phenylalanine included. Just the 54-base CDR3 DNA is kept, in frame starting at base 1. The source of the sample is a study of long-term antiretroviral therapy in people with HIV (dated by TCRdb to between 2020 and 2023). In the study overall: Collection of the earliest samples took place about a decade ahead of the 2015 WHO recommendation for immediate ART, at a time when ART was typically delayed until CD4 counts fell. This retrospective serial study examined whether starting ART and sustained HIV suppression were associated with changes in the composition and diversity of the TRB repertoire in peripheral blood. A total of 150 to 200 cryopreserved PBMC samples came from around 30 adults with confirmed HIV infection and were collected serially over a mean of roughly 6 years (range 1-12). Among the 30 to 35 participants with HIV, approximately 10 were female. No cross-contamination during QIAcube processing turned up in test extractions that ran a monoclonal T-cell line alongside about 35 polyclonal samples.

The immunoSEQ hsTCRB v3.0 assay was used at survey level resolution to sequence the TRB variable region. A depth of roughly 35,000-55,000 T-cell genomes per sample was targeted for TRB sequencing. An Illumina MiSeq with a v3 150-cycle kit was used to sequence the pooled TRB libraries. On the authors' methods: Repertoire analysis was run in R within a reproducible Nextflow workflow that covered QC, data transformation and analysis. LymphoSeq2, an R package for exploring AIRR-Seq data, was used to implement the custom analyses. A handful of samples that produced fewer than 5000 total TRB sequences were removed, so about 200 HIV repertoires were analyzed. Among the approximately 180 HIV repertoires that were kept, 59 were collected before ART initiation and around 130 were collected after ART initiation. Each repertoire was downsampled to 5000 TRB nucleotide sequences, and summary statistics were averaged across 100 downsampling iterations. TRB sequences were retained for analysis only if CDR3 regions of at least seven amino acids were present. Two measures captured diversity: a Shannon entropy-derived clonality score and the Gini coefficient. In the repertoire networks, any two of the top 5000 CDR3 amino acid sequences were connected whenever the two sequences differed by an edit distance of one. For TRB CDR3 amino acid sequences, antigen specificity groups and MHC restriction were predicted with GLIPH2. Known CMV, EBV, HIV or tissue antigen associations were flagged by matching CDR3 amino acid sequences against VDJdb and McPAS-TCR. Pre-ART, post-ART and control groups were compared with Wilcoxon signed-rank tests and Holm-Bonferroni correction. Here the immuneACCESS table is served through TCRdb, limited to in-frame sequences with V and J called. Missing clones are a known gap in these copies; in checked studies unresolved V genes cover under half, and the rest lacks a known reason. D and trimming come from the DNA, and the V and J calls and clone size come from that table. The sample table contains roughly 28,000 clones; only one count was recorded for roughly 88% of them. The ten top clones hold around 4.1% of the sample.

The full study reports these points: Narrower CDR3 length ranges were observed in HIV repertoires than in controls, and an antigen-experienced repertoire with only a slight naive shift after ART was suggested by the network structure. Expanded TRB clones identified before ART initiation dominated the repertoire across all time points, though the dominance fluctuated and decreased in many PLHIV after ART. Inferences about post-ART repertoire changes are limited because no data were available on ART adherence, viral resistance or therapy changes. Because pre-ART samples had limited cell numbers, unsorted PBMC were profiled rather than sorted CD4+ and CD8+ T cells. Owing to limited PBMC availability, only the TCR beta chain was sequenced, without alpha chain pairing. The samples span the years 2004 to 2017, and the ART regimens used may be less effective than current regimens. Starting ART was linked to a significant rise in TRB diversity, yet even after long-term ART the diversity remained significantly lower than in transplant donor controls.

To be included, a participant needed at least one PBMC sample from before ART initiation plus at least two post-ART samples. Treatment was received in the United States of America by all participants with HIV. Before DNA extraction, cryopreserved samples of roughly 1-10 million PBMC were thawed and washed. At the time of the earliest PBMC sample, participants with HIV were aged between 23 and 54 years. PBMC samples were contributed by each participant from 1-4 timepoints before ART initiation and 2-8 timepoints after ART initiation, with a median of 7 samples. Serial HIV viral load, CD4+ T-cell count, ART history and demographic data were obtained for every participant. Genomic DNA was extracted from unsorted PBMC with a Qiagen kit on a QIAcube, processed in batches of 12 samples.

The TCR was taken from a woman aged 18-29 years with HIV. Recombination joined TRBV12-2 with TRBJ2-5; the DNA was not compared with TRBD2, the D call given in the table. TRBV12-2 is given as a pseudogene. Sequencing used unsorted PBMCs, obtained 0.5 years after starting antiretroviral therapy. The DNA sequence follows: TGTGCAAGTCGCTTAGCGATAAAGCGGGAAGGGAGGCAAGAGACCCAGTACTTC. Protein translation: CASRLAIKREGRQETQYF.